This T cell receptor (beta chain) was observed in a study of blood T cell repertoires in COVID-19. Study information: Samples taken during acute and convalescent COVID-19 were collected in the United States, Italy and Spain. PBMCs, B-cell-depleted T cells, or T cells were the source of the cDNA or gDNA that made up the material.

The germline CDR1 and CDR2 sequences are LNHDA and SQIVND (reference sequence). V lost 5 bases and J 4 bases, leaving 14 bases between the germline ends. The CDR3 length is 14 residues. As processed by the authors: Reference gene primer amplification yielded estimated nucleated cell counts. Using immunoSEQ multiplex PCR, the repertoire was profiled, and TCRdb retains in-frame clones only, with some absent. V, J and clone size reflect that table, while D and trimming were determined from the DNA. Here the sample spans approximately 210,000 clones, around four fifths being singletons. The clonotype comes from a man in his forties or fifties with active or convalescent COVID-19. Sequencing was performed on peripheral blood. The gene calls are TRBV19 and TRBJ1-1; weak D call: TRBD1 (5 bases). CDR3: CASSLQGLSTEAFF. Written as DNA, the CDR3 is TGTGCCAGTAGTCTCCAGGGTTTGTCCACTGAAGCTTTCTTT.